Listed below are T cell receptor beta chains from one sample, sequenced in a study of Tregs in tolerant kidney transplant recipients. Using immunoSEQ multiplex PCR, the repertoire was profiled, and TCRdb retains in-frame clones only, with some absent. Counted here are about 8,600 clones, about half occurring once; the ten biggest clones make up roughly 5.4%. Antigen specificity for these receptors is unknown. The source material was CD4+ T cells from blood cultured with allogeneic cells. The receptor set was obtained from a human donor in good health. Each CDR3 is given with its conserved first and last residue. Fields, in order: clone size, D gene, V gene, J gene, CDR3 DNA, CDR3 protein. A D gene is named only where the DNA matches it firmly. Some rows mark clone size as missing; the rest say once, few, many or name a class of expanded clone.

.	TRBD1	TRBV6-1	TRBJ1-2	TGTGCCAGCAGTTCCTTCCTTGGACAGGGTTATGGCTACACCTTC	CASSSFLGQGYGYTF
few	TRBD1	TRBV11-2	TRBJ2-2	TGTGCCAGCAGCTCTGGACAGGGGTTTTCCGGGGAGCTGTTTTTT	CASSSGQGFSGELFF
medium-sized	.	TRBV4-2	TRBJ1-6	TGTGCCAGCAGCCGCATCTCCGGGGTAGCTAATTCACCCCTCCACTTT	CASSRISGVANSPLHF
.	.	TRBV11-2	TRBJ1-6	TGTGCCAGCAGCTTGGGAAACTCACCCCTCCACTTT	CASSLGNSPLHF
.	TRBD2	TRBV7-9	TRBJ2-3	TGTGCAGCCTCCGCAACGGGAGGGCTTGTAGATACGCAGTATTTT	CAASATGGLVDTQYF
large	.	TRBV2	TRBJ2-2	TGTGCCAGCAGTGAACGGCGGAACACCGGGGAGCTGTTTTTT	CASSERRNTGELFF
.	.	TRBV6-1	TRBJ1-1	TGTGCCAGCAAGGGCAGAGGAGCTTTCTTT	CASKGRGAFF
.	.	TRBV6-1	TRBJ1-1	TGTGCCAGCCTTCCTTGGGGGAGGCGAACAGCTTTCTTT	CASLPWGRRTAFF
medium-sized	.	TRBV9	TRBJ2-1	TGTGCCAGCAGCGTTTCAAATGAGCAGTTCTTC	CASSVSNEQFF
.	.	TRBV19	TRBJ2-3	TGTGCCAGCGCCGGCGGGAAAGGGAACACAGATACGCAGTATTTT	CASAGGKGNTDTQYF
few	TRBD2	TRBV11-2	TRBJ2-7	TGTGCCAGCAGCAGGCATCCAACCGGGACTAGCGGGGGCGAGCAGTACTTC	CASSRHPTGTSGGEQYF
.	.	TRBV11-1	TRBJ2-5	TGTGCCAGCAGCCGGAGGATAGTGATGCAAGAGACCCAGTACTTC	CASSRRIVMQETQYF
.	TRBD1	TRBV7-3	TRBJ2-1	TGTGCCAGCAGCTTACTGGGACAGTCCGGCAGGGAGCAGTTCTTC	CASSLLGQSGREQFF
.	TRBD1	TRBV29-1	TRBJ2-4	TGCAGCGCCTCACAGGGGGGCGTTTCCATTCAGTACTTC	CSASQGGVSIQYF
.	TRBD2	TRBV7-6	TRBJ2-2	TGTGCCAGCAGCTCCGGGCGGGAGCGTCGCACCGGGGAGCTGTTTTTT	CASSSGRERRTGELFF
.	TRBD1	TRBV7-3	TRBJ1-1	TGTGCCAGCAGTTACTCCGGGACAGTGGGACGCTACACTGAAGCTTTCTTT	CASSYSGTVGRYTEAFF
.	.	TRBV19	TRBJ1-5	TGTGCCAGTAGTATAAGGGGACTGGGGGATCATCAGCCCCAGCATTTT	CASSIRGLGDHQPQHF
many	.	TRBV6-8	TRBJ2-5	TGTGCCAGCAGTTATCCTCGGGGAGAAGAGACCCAGTACTTC	CASSYPRGEETQYF
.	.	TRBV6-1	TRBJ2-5	TGTGCCAGCGTAGACTTAGGGACCTCGGGCCAAACCCAGTACTTC	CASVDLGTSGQTQYF
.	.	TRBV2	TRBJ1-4	TGTGCCAGCAGTTCACAGGGAAGGGCTAATGAAAAACTGTTTTTT	CASSSQGRANEKLFF
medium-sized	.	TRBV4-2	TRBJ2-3	TGTGCCAGCAGCCAGGTTCGGAATCAAGCTACGCAGTATTTT	CASSQVRNQATQYF
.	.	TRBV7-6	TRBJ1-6	TGTGCCAGCAGCTCATCGGGGGCGGGGGCGAATTCACCCCTCCACTTT	CASSSSGAGANSPLHF
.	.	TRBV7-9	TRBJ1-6	TGTGCCAGCAGCTTATTATGGTCCTATAATTCACCCCTCCACTTT	CASSLLWSYNSPLHF
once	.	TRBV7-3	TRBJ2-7	TGTGCCAGCAGCTTAGCCCCGGGACAAGGGGGCGAGCAGTACTTC	CASSLAPGQGGEQYF
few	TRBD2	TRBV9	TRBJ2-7	TGTGCCAGCAGCCTCTTGGACGCCGGTAGCGGGGGGCCACTGTACTTC	CASSLLDAGSGGPLYF
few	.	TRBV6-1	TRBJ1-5	TGTGCCAGCAGCCGAGGACAGTTCAATCAGCCCCAGCATTTT	CASSRGQFNQPQHF